This TCR beta chain emerged from a study of cytomegalovirus exposure and HLA in healthy donors. Germline V gene lookup returns CDR1 SGHNT and CDR2 YYREEE (reference sequence). This CDR3 spans 16 amino acids. V was pared by 4 bases and J by 2 bases, with 5 bases of the junction left unmatched. The PCR contained 60 Vbeta and 13 Jbeta primers. Sequenced by immunoSEQ multiplex PCR; TCRdb stores in-frame clones only, minus some. This sample has roughly 120,000 clones, with about 72% found just once. Whereas donors were nominally healthy upon sampling, unrecorded immune exposures were probable. Study findings and constraints: Differences between HLA loci emerged in a later analysis of TCR association rates, with DRB1 most and HLA-C fewest. The study reported that TCR beta sequences accurately predicted HLA-A and HLA-B alleles in most subjects. Later on, analysis showed that most CMV-associated TCR beta chains appeared to be HLA-restricted.

This clone has just a few counts. Its antigen remains unidentified. Specimen: PBMCs. The chain recombines TRBV5-4 with TRBJ2-4, with 11 bases matching TRBD1. This receptor was obtained from a man aged 25-40 years in good health and CMV-seropositive. CDR3 loop: CASSLGQGATKNIQYF. CDR3 nucleotides: TGTGCCAGCAGCCTAGGACAGGGGGCTACCAAAAACATTCAGTACTTC.